What follows describes a single TCR beta chain. This receptor's antigen is unknown. Base qualities are missing; no much larger clone stands one base away. TCR beta CDR3 regions were sequenced from DNA using the immunoSEQ Assay. Turning to the authors' computational methods: T cell density was computed as TCR beta template counts normalized to usable DNA estimated by amplifying housekeeping genes. Richness was estimated using the preseqR package, with extrapolation to 400,000 templates for PBMC samples and to 120,000 templates for tissue samples. Clonality was taken to be one minus Pielou's evenness. To identify tissue-enriched TCRs, differential abundance testing was run on productive amino-acid clonotypes with a minimum total count of 5 and an alpha of 0.1. Repertoire overlap between compartments was quantified with the Jaccard Index and Morisita Overlap Index. GLIPH clustered TCR beta CDR3s with public tetramer-defined viral CDR3s; viral motifs required at least three viral sequences plus V-gene enrichment. TCRdb mirrors the immuneACCESS table, restricted to in-frame sequences. Some clones are absent from its copies; in checked studies, under half trace to an unresolved V gene, and the reason for the others is unknown. The V and J calls and clone size were taken over from that table, and D and trimming were inferred from the DNA. The sample table lists 15,000 to 20,000 clones, around 79% of them with a count of one. The top ten clones comprise under 40% of the sample.

Taken from the germline V gene, the CDR1 and CDR2 loops are SGHTA and FQGNSA. The CDR3 sequence holds 16 residues, the cysteine and phenylalanine included. The only DNA kept is the CDR3, 48 bases in frame from the first base. V gives up 1 base and J gives up 2 bases, and the segment between their germline ends measures 12 bases. The data stem from a study of T cells in localized non-small cell lung cancer (dated by TCRdb to 2018 to 2020). Regarding the study in general: Comparing tumors with uninvolved tumor-adjacent lungs, the study looked at the T cell repertoires of 200 to 250 patients with early-stage NSCLC. The cohort was made up of 236 treatment-naive NSCLC patients whose localized lung tumors had been resected. NSCLC patients had a mean age of approximately 72 years, and more than 120 were male and 107 female.

At diagnosis, peripheral blood, uninvolved tumor-adjacent lung and tumor were collected and were preserved as a mix of fresh-frozen and FFPE material. For TCR repertoire profiling, blood samples were analyzed in the form of peripheral blood mononuclear cells. Results and caveats for the whole study, not just this receptor: Uninvolved tumor-adjacent lung showed the highest T cell clonality, higher than tumor, which suggests more focused antigenic responses in the uninvolved tumor-adjacent lung. Multi-region tumor sequencing was not performed, so intratumor heterogeneity could not be excluded. Longer overall survival was associated with higher T cell density in blood, whereas shorter survival was associated with higher clonality in adjacent lung. Of the top 100 tumor clones, a median of 57 were detected in paired uninvolved adjacent lung; some 28 were also among that lung's top 100. Since the design was exploratory, TCR variables were selected using unadjusted p-values with no false-discovery rate correction.

The chain employs TRBV7-2 and TRBJ2-1, with an unclear D gene assignment. This sequence originates from a male donor at least 60 years old with stage I lung adenocarcinoma. The source material was peripheral blood, sampled before any cancer treatment. The DNA reads TGTGCCAGCAGCTTAGATGTCGAGGACGCCTACAATGAGCAGTTCTTC. Its protein is CASSLDVEDAYNEQFF. Here the CDR3 is joined to the reference TRBV7-2 and TRBJ2-1 genes, and the full variable domain is: GAGVSQSPSNKVTEKGKDVELRCDPISGHTALYWYRQSLGQGLEFLIYFQGNSAPDKSGLPSDRFSAERTGGSVSTLTIQRTQQEDSAVYLCASSLDVEDAYNEQFFGPGTRLTVL.